This T cell receptor beta chain was found in a study of early T cells in non-severe SARS-CoV-2 infection. TCRdb recomputed calls from the 5' RACE reads with MiXCR, one row per CDR3 protein. The sample carries 43,000 or so distinct CDR3 sequences, over 3% recorded once. This clonotype was detected many times. The CDR3 contains 13 residues. Deletions cut 8 bases from V and 6 bases from J, with 16 bases between. Germline lookup yields CDR1 MNHEY and CDR2 SMNVEV (reference sequence). V is TRBV27 and J is TRBJ1-2; D may be TRBD1 (6 bases). The source material was whole blood. The TCR was taken from an adult who was a healthcare worker with PCR-confirmed SARS-CoV-2 infection or an uninfected control (not recorded which). Here the CDR3 DNA reads TGTGCCAGCTATTCACAGGGTCGAAATGGCTACACCTTC. Its protein product is CASYSQGRNGYTF.